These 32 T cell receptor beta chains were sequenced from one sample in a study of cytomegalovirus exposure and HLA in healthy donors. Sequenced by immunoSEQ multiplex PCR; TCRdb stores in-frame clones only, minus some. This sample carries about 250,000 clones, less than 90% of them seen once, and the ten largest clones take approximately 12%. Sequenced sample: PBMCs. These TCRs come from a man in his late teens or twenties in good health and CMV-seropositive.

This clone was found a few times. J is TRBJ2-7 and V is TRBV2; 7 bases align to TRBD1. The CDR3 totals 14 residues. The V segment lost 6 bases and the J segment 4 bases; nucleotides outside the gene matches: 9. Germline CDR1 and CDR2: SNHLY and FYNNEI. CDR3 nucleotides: TGTGCCAGCAGGGGACAGTTTTCCCAATACGAGCAGTACTTC. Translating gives CASRGQFSQYEQYF. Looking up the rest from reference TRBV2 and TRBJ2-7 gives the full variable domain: EPEVTQTPSHQVTQMGQEVILRCVPISNHLYFYWYRQILGQKVEFLVSFYNNEISEKSEIFDDQFSVERPDGSNFTLKIRSTKLEDSAMYFCASRGQFSQYEQYFGPGTRLTVT.

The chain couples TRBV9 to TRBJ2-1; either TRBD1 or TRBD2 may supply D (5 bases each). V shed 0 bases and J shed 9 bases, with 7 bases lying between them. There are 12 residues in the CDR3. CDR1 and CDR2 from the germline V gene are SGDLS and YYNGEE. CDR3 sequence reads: CASSVAGTEQFF. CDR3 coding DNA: TGTGCCAGCAGCGTAGCCGGGACTGAGCAGTTCTTC.

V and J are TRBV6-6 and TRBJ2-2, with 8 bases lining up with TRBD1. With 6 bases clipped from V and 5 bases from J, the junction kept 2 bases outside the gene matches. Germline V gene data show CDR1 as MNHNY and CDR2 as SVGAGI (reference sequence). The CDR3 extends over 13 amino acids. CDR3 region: CASSRGPTGELFF. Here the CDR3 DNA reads TGTGCCAGCAGCAGGGGGCCGACCGGGGAGCTGTTTTTT.

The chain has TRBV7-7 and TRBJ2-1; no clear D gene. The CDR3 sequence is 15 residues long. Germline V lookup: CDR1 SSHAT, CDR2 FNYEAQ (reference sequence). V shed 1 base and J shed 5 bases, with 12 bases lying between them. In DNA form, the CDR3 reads TGTGCCAGCAGCTTAGATCCAGCGATCAACAATGAGCAGTTCTTC. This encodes CASSLDPAINNEQFF. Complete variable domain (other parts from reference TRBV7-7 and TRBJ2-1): GAGVSQSPRYKVTKRGQDVTLRCDPISSHATLYWYQQALGQGPEFLTYFNYEAQPDKSGLPSDRFSAERPEGSISTLTIQRTEQRDSAMYRCASSLDPAINNEQFFGPGTRLTVL.

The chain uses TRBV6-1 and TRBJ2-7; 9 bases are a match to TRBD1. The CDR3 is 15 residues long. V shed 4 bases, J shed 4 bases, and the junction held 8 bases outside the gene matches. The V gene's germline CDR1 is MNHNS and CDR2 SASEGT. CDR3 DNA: TGTGCCAGCAGTGCAACCGGGACAGGGAAATACGAGCAGTACTTC. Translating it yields CASSATGTGKYEQYF.

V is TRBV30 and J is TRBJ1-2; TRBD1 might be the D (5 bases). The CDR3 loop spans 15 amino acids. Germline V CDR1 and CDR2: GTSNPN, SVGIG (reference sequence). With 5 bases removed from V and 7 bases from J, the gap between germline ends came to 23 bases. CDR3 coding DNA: TGTGCCTGGGCCGAGGAAAACCAGGGAAGAGGTGGCTACACCTTC. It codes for CAWAEENQGRGGYTF.

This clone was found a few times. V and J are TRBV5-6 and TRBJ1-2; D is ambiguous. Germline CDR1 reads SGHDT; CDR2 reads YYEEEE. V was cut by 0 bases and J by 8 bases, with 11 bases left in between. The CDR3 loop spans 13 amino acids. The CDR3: CASSLAKGGGYTF. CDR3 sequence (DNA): TGTGCCAGCAGCTTGGCCAAGGGAGGGGGCTACACCTTC.

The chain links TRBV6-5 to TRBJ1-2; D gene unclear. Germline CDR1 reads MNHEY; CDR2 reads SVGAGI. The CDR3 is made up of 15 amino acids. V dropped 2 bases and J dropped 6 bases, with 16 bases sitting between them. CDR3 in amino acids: CASSYHLGAPDGYTF. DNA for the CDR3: TGTGCCAGCAGTTACCACTTAGGTGCCCCGGATGGCTACACCTTC.

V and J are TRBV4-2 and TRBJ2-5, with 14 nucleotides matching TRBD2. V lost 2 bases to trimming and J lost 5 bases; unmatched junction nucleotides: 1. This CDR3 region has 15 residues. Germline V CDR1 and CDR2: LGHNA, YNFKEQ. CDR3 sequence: CASSQRLAGGETQYF. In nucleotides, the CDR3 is TGTGCCAGCAGCCAACGACTAGCGGGAGGGGAGACCCAGTACTTC.

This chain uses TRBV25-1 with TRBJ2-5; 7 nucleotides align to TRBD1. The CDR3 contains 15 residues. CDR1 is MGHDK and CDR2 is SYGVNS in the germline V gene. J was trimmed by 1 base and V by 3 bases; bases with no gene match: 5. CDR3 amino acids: CASSEFRGTQETQYF. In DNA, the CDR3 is TGTGCCAGCAGTGAGTTCAGGGGGACCCAAGAGACCCAGTACTTC.

The CDR3 region is CASSQTGRDGYTF. The CDR3 DNA reads TGTGCCAGCAGCCAGACAGGTCGCGATGGCTACACCTTC. The rearrangement links TRBV28 to TRBJ1-2, with D maybe TRBD1 (6 bases). The CDR3 totals 13 residues. The germline V and J ends were trimmed by 6 bases and 6 bases, with 14 bases remaining between them. The germline V gene encodes CDR1 MDHEN and CDR2 SYDVKM.

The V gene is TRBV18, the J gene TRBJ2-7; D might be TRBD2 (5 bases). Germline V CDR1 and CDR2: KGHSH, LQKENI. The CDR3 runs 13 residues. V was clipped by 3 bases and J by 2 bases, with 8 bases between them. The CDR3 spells CASSPQEAYEQYF. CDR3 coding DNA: TGTGCCAGCTCACCGCAGGAGGCCTACGAGCAGTACTTC.

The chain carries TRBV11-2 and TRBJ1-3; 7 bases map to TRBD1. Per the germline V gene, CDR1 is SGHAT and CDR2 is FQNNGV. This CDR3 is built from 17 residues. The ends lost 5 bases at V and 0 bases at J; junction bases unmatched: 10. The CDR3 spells CASSGNRGDSSGNTIYF. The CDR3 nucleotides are TGTGCCAGCAGCGGAAACAGGGGAGATTCCTCTGGAAACACCATATATTTT.

CDR3 nucleotides: TGTGCCAGCAGCCAGCCGGGACAGGGGGACTATGGCTACACCTTC. It specifies CASSQPGQGDYGYTF. This chain connects TRBV14 to TRBJ1-2, with TRBD1 identical over 11 bases. This CDR3 is 15 amino acids long. Germline trimming cut 3 bases from V and 3 bases from J; bases unmatched to any gene: 3. Germline V gives CDR1 SGHDN, CDR2 FVKESK. Using reference TRBV14 and TRBJ1-2 for the parts outside the CDR3, the full variable domain is EAGVTQFPSHSVIEKGQTVTLRCDPISGHDNLYWYRRVMGKEIKFLLHFVKESKQDESGMPNNRFLAERTGGTYSTLKVQPAELEDSGVYFCASSQPGQGDYGYTFGSGTRLTVV.

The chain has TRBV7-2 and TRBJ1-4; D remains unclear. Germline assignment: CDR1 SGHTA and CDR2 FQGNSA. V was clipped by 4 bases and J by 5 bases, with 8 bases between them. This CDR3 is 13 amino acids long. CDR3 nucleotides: TGTGCCAGCAGCTCCCCCTACAATGAAAAACTGTTTTTT. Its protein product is CASSSPYNEKLFF.

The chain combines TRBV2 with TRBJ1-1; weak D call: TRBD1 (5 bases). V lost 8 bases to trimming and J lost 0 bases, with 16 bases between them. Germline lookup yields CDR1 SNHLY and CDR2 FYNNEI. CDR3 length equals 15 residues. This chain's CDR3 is CASVAEGAVNTEAFF. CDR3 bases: TGTGCCAGCGTAGCAGAAGGGGCGGTGAACACTGAAGCTTTCTTT.

The CDR3: CASSPDRDEGYTF. CDR3 DNA: TGTGCCAGCAGCCCCGACAGGGATGAGGGCTACACCTTC. The chain combines TRBV7-9 with TRBJ1-2, with 7 bases matching TRBD1. Germline assignment: CDR1 SEHNR and CDR2 FQNEAQ (reference sequence). This CDR3 spans 13 amino acids. V gave up 5 bases and J gave up 8 bases; unmatched junction bases: 8.

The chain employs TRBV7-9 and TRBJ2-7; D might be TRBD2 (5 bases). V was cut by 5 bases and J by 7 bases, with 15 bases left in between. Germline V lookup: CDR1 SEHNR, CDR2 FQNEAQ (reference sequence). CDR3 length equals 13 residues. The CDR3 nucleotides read TGTGCCAGCAGCCGCCCGGGAAGACTGGAGCAGTACTTC. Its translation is CASSRPGRLEQYF.

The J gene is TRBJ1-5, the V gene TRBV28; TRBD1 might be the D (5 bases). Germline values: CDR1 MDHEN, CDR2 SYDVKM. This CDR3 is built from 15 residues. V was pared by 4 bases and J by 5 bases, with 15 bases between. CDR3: CASSSTGARHQPQHF. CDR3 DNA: TGTGCCAGCAGTTCAACCGGGGCGAGACATCAGCCCCAGCATTTT.

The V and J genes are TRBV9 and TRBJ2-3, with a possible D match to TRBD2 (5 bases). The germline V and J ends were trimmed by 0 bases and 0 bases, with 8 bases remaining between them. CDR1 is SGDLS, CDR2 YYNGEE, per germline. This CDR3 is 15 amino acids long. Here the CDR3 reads CASSVVGGSTDTQYF. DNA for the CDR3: TGTGCCAGCAGCGTAGTAGGCGGGAGCACAGATACGCAGTATTTT.

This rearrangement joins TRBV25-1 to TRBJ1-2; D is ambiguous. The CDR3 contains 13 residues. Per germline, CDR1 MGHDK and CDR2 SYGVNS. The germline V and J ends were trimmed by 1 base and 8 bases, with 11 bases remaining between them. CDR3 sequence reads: CASSESGGWGYTF. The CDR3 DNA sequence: TGTGCCAGCAGTGAATCTGGCGGGTGGGGCTACACCTTC.

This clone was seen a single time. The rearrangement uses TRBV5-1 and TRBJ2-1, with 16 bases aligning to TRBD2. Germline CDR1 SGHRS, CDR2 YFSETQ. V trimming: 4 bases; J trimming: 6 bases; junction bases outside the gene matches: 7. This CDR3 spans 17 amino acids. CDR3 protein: CASSGTSGRAYGNEQFF. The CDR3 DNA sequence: TGCGCCAGCAGCGGGACTAGCGGGAGGGCCTACGGCAATGAGCAGTTCTTC. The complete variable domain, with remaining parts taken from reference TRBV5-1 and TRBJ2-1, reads KAGVTQTPRYLIKTRGQQVTLSCSPISGHRSVSWYQQTPGQGLQFLFEYFSETQRNKGNFPGRFSGRQFSNSRSEMNVSTLELGDSALYLCASSGTSGRAYGNEQFFGPGTRLTVL.

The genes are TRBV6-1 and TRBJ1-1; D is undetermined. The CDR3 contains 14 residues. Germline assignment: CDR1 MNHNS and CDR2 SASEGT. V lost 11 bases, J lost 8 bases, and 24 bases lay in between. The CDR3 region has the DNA TGTGCCGGCCGGCTTGACATGTCGGGATTGGAAGCTTTCTTT. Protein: CAGRLDMSGLEAFF.

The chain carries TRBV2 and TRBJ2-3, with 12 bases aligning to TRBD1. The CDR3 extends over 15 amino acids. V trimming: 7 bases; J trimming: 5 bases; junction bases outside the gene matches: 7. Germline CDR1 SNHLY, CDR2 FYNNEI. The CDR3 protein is CASTYGTGGVDTQYF. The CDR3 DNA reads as TGTGCCAGCACCTATGGGACAGGGGGCGTAGATACGCAGTATTTT.

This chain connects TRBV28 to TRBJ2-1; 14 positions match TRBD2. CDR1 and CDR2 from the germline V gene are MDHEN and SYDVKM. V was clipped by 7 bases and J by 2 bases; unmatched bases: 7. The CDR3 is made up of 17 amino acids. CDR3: CASTPGLAGATYNEQFF. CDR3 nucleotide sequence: TGTGCCAGCACCCCGGGACTAGCGGGAGCTACCTACAATGAGCAGTTCTTC.

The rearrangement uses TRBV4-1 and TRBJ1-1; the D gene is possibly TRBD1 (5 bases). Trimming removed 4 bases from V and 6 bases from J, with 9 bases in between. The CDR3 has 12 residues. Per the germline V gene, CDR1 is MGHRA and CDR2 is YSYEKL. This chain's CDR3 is CASSPTGAEAFF. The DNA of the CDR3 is TGCGCCAGCAGCCCTACGGGGGCTGAAGCTTTCTTT.

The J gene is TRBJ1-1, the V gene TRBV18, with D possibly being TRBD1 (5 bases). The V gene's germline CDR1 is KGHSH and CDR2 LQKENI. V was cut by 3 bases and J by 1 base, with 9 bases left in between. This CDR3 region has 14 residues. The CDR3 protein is CASSPGTGNTEAFF. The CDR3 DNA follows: TGTGCCAGCTCACCGGGGACGGGGAACACTGAAGCTTTCTTT.

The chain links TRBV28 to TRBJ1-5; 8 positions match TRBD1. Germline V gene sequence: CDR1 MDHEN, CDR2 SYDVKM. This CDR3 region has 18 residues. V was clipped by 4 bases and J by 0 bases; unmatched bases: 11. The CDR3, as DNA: TGTGCCAGCAGTTCACCTCGGACAGGGTCACATAGCAATCAGCCCCAGCATTTT. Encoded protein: CASSSPRTGSHSNQPQHF.

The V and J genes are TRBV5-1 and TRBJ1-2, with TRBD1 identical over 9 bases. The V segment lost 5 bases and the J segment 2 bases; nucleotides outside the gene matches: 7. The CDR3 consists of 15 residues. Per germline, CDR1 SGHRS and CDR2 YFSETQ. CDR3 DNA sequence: TGCGCCAGCAGATTACAGGGGGCGATGAACTATGGCTACACCTTC. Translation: CASRLQGAMNYGYTF.

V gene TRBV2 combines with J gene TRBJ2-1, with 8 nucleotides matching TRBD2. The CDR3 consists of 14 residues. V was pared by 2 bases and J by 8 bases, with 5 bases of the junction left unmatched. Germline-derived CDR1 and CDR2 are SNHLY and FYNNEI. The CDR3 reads CASSERSGSYEQFF. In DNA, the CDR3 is TGTGCCAGCAGTGAAAGAAGCGGGAGTTATGAGCAGTTCTTC.

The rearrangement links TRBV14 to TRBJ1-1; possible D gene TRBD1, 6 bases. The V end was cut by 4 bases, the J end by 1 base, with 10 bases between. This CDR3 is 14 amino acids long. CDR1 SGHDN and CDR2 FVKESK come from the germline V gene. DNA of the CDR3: TGTGCCAGCAGCCTTAGGGGGGCGAACACTGAAGCTTTCTTT. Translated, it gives CASSLRGANTEAFF.

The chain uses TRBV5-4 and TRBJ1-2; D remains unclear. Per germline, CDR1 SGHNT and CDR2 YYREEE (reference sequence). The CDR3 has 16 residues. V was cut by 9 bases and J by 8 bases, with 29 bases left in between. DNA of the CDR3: TGTGCCACCACACACCTTAAAACACAGAAGGAGTACGGCTACACCTTC. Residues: CATTHLKTQKEYGYTF.